This TCR beta chain was sequenced for a study of T cells in localized non-small cell lung cancer. Produced via immunoSEQ multiplex PCR; TCRdb's table is partial and in-frame only. The sample lists 2,500 to 3,500 clones; under 30% were seen once. Study-wide results and caveats: Greater T cell density in blood accompanied longer overall survival. Out of the top 100 tumor clones, a median roughly 50 were seen in adjacent lung.

Points on this clone: Its target is not known.

Germline-derived CDR1 and CDR2 are SGDLS and YYNGEE. The V end was cut by 5 bases, the J end by 5 bases, with 9 bases between. This CDR3 comprises 12 residues. The chain has TRBV9 and TRBJ2-3; D is ambiguous. Sequencing used normal lung tissue next to the tumor, obtained before any cancer treatment. The receptor's source is a woman aged 40 to 75 with stage I lung adenocarcinoma. The CDR3 DNA is TGTGCCAGCAGACCCGGGCTAGATACGCAGTATTTT. Its translation: CASRPGLDTQYF.